This TCR beta chain was sequenced in a study of T-cell reconstitution after alpha-beta-depleted transplantation in children. The V gene lost 1 base and the J gene lost 2 bases, with 15 bases spanning the gap. The CDR3 contains 15 residues. CDR1 and CDR2 (germline): DFQATT, SNEGSKA (reference sequence). Unique molecular identifiers tagged the TCRbeta library. TCRdb called the PCR reads again in MiXCR, with one record for every CDR3 protein. Here the sample spans roughly 200,000 distinct CDR3 sequences, around 9.5% being singletons. The chain couples TRBV20-1 to TRBJ2-7; D is undetermined. Material: PBMCs from the stem cell graft donor, obtained from the stem cell graft. The TCR sequence derives from a human donor who donated a stem cell graft to a child with acute lymphoblastic leukemia. The CDR3 loop is CSARALIRVTYEQYF. The CDR3 DNA is TGCAGTGCTAGAGCCCTGATTAGGGTAACCTACGAGCAGTACTTC.